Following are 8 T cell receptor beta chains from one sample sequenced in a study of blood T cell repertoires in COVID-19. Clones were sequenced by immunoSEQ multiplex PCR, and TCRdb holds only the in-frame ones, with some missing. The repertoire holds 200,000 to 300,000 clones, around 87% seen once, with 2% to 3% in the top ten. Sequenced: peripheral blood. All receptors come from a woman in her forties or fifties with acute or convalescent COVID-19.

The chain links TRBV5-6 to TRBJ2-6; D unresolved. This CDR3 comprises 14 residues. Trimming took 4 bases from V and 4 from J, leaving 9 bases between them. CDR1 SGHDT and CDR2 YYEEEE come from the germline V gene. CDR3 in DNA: TGTGCCAGCAGCGAGAAAACCGGGGCCAACGTCCTGACTTTC. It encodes CASSEKTGANVLTF.

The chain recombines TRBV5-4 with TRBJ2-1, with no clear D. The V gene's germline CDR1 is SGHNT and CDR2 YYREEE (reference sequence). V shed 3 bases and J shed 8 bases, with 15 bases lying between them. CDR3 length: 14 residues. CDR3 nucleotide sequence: TGTGCCAGCAGCTCTCGTGGTAGTCTCGATGAGCAGTTCTTC. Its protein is CASSSRGSLDEQFF.

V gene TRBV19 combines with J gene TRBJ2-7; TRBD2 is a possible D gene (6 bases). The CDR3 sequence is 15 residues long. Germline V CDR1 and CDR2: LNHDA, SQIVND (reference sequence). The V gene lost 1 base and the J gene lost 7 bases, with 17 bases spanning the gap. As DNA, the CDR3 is TGTGCCAGTAGTATAGCGGGAGCCCCGACCTTGGAGCAGTACTTC. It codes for CASSIAGAPTLEQYF.

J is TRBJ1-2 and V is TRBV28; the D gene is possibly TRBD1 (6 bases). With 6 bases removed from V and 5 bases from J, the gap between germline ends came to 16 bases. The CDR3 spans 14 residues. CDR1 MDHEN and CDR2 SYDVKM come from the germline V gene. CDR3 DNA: TGTGCCAGCAGCCCCGGACAGACCAATTATGGCTACACCTTC. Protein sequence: CASSPGQTNYGYTF.

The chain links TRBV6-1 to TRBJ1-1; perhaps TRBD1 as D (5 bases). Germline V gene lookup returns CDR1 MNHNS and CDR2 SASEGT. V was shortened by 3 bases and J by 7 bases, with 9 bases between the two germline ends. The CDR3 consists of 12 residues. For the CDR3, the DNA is TGTGCCAGCAGTGATCAAGGGGATGAAGCTTTCTTT. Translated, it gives CASSDQGDEAFF.

The DNA of the CDR3 is TGTGCCAGCAGCCTGATCTGGGCCGGTCTCACCGGGGAGCTGTTTTTT. This encodes CASSLIWAGLTGELFF. This chain uses TRBV5-5 with TRBJ2-2; D is ambiguous. This CDR3 has 16 amino acids. Deletions cut 4 bases from V and 4 bases from J, with 17 bases between. The germline gives CDR1 SGHKS, CDR2 YYEKEE (reference sequence).

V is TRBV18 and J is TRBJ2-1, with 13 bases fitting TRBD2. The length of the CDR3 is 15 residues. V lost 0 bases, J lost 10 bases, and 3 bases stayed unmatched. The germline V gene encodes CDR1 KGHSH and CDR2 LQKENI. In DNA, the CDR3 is TGTGCCAGCTCACCACCGGGACTAGCGGGACCCGAGCAGTTCTTC. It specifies CASSPPGLAGPEQFF. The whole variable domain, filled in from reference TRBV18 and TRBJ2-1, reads NAGVMQNPRHLVRRRGQEARLRCSPMKGHSHVYWYRQLPEEGLKFMVYLQKENIIDESGMPKERFSAEFPKEGPSILRIQQVVRGDSAAYFCASSPPGLAGPEQFFGPGTRLTVL.

The CDR3 loop is CASSQVLGPGNEQFF. As DNA, the CDR3 is TGTGCCAGCAGCCAAGTGTTAGGGCCGGGGAATGAGCAGTTCTTC. The V call is TRBV3-1 (or the pseudogene TRBV3-2), the J call TRBJ2-1, with D possibly being TRBD2 (5 bases). The CDR3 spans 15 residues. V was cut by 1 base and J by 7 bases, with 14 bases left in between. Germline-derived CDR1 and CDR2 are LGHDT and YNNKEL (reference sequence).